This T cell receptor (beta chain) is from a study of blood T cell repertoires in COVID-19. Overall study: The origin of the acute and convalescent COVID-19 samples was the United States, Italy and Spain. The analysed material was cDNA or gDNA that came from T cells, B-cell-depleted T cells, or PBMCs.

The CDR3 is 15 amino acids. Germline V gene sequence: CDR1 LNHDA, CDR2 SQIVND (reference sequence). V was clipped by 7 bases and J by 6 bases, with 16 bases between them. As processed by the authors: Reference gene primer amplification yielded estimated nucleated cell counts. This table comes from immunoSEQ multiplex PCR, and its TCRdb copy is limited to in-frame clones, with some not included. V and J calls plus clone size are reproduced from that table; the DNA served to infer D and trimming. The data contain under 300,000 clones, 88% of them seen just once; the ten biggest clones take up 0.8%. This chain links TRBV19 with TRBJ1-6; TRBD1 might be the D (6 bases). Sequenced input: peripheral blood. This sequence originates from a woman aged 30 to 39 with acute or convalescent COVID-19. CDR3 amino acids: CASTFRTGFNSPLHF. DNA for the CDR3: TGTGCCAGTACATTTCGAACAGGGTTTAATTCACCCCTCCACTTT.